These 27 T cell receptor beta chains share one sample of origin, sequenced in a study of OX40 agonist ivuxolimab in advanced cancers. Profiled with immunoSEQ multiplex PCR; TCRdb holds only in-frame clones, not every one. The sample shows about 88,000 clones, 85% to 90% of them seen only once. The material sequenced was CD4+ or CD8+ T cells sorted from blood, taken in a trial of the OX40 agonist ivuxolimab. Source of these receptors: an adult with an advanced solid tumor such as melanoma, head and neck, liver or kidney cancer.

The chain joins TRBV6-5 to TRBJ1-5; D possibly corresponds to TRBD1 (5 bases). Looked up from germline, CDR1 is MNHEY and CDR2 is SVGAGI. This CDR3 is built from 14 residues. V was pared by 7 bases and J by 1 base, with 11 bases between. CDR3 coding DNA: TGTGCCAGCACGGCGGGGGGAAGCAATCAGCCCCAGCATTTT. Translating it yields CASTAGGSNQPQHF.

The rearrangement uses TRBV4-1 and TRBJ2-7; D is possibly TRBD1 (6 bases). V dropped 2 bases and J dropped 4 bases, with 15 bases sitting between them. The CDR3 covers 15 residues. Germline values: CDR1 MGHRA, CDR2 YSYEKL. CDR3 protein: CASSQPRRGTYEQYF. The CDR3 nucleotides read TGCGCCAGCAGCCAACCACGCAGGGGAACGTACGAGCAGTACTTC.

The chain is built from TRBV6-1 and TRBJ2-3; 10 positions agree with TRBD2. Germline CDR1 is MNHNS and CDR2 is SASEGT. V was pared by 2 bases and J by 0 bases, with 8 bases of the junction left unmatched. This CDR3 is built from 18 residues. As DNA, the CDR3 is TGTGCCAGCAGTGAACTAGCGGGGGCCGTGATTAGCACAGATACGCAGTATTTT. Protein sequence: CASSELAGAVISTDTQYF.

The chain links TRBV25-1 to TRBJ2-1, with D uncertain. Germline lookup yields CDR1 MGHDK and CDR2 SYGVNS. The length of the CDR3 is 14 residues. V lost 0 bases and J lost 5, with 8 bases in between. CDR3 nucleotide sequence: TGTGCCAGCAGTGAATATGGATTAAACAATGAGCAGTTCTTC. Translation: CASSEYGLNNEQFF.

V gene TRBV6-5 combines with J gene TRBJ2-3; 12 bases match TRBD2. Per the germline V gene, CDR1 is MNHEY and CDR2 is SVGAGI. The CDR3 is 15 residues long. After removal of 6 bases from V and 2 bases from J, the junction contained 3 bases not matched to a gene. Written as DNA, the CDR3 is TGTGCCAGCAGCCGACTAGCGGGGGACACAGATACGCAGTATTTT. It yields the protein CASSRLAGDTDTQYF.

The V and J genes are TRBV6-1 and TRBJ1-4; TRBD1 agrees at 8 bases. The CDR3 loop spans 13 amino acids. V trimming: 7 bases; J trimming: 5 bases; junction bases outside the gene matches: 3. From germline, CDR1 is MNHNS and CDR2 SASEGT. The CDR3 DNA is TGTGCCAGCATCAGGGACAGGAATGAAAAACTGTTTTTT. Translated, it gives CASIRDRNEKLFF.

This clone was counted a few times. The chain uses TRBV25-1 and TRBJ2-7, with D perhaps given as TRBD1 or TRBD2 (5 bases each). Between the trimmed V and J ends, which lost 4 bases and 3 bases, there was a span of 10 bases. The CDR3 contains 13 residues. Germline assignment: CDR1 MGHDK and CDR2 SYGVNS. CDR3 amino acids: CASSVRDGYEQYF. As DNA, the CDR3 is TGTGCCAGCAGTGTTCGGGACGGCTACGAGCAGTACTTC.

The J gene is TRBJ2-7, the V gene TRBV7-2; TRBD2 aligns across 12 bases. Germline loops: CDR1 SGHTA, CDR2 FQGNSA. This CDR3 comprises 16 residues. The junction had 12 bases not matched to a gene; V was cut back by 5 bases and J by 7 bases. CDR3 coding DNA: TGTGCCAGCAGCCCTACCCGACTAGCGGGAGTTTGGGAGCAGTACTTC. It yields the protein CASSPTRLAGVWEQYF.

On this clone itself: Being one base from a much bigger clone, this may be a read error. Other DNA sequences in the same sample also yield this CDR3. V is TRBV2 and J is TRBJ1-1, with D possibly being TRBD1 (5 bases). The germline V gene has CDR1 SNHLY and CDR2 FYNNEI. The CDR3 extends over 14 amino acids. The CDR3 DNA follows: TGCGCCAGCAGTGAAAGGGGCTTGGGGACTGAAGCTTTCTTT. As protein: CASSERGLGTEAFF.

The chain has TRBV2 and TRBJ2-7; 9 bases fit TRBD1. With 4 bases clipped from V and 0 bases from J, the junction kept 4 bases outside the gene matches. The germline V gene encodes CDR1 SNHLY and CDR2 FYNNEI. CDR3 length: 15 amino acids. The CDR3 reads CASSGGTGSSYEQYF. As DNA, the CDR3 is TGTGCCAGCAGTGGGGGGACAGGGAGCTCCTACGAGCAGTACTTC.

This chain uses TRBV5-6 with TRBJ2-1; 9 bases are a match to TRBD2. With 4 bases clipped from V and 7 bases from J, the junction kept 12 bases outside the gene matches. The germline V gene has CDR1 SGHDT and CDR2 YYEEEE. CDR3 length equals 16 residues. The CDR3 protein is CASSAGGAGPWNEQFF. In DNA, the CDR3 is TGTGCCAGCAGCGCGGGAGGGGCGGGGCCGTGGAATGAGCAGTTCTTC.

V gene TRBV6-5 combines with J gene TRBJ1-1; D unresolved. This CDR3 has 16 residues. V lost 4 bases to trimming and J lost 1 base, with 16 bases between them. The germline gives CDR1 MNHEY, CDR2 SVGAGI. CDR3 sequence: CASSWEVTKRNTEAFF. Written as DNA, the CDR3 is TGTGCCAGCAGTTGGGAGGTTACAAAACGGAACACTGAAGCTTTCTTT.

The rearrangement links TRBV18 to TRBJ1-6, with 8 bases matching TRBD1. The CDR3 extends over 16 amino acids. V shed 2 bases and J 6 bases; nucleotides not matched to a gene: 6. Looked up from germline, CDR1 is KGHSH and CDR2 is LQKENI. CDR3 sequence: CASSPYGQGGNSPLHF. CDR3 in DNA: TGTGCCAGCTCACCATACGGACAGGGAGGTAATTCACCCCTCCACTTT.

The chain combines TRBV11-2 with TRBJ2-3; TRBD2 agrees at 8 bases. V lost 1 base to trimming and J lost 15 bases; unmatched junction nucleotides: 6. Per the germline V gene, CDR1 is SGHAT and CDR2 is FQNNGV. The CDR3 totals 12 residues. CDR3 in amino acids: CASSLGAGVGYF. As DNA, the CDR3 is TGTGCCAGCAGCTTAGGAGCGGGAGTGGGATATTTT.

This rearrangement joins TRBV18 to TRBJ2-1; D is unclear. Trimming removed 3 bases at V and 6 bases at J, with 6 bases between. This CDR3 is 12 amino acids long. Germline CDR1 and CDR2: KGHSH and LQKENI. Written as DNA, the CDR3 is TGTGCCAGCTCACCGGCACCCAATGAGCAGTTCTTC. Encoded protein: CASSPAPNEQFF.

The genes are TRBV11-3 and TRBJ2-5, with D possibly matching TRBD2 (7 bases). Germline V gives CDR1 SGHNT, CDR2 YENEEA. The V end was cut by 3 bases, the J end by 1 base, with 9 bases between. The CDR3 spans 14 residues. CDR3: CASSLGGGQETQYF. The CDR3 coding sequence is TGTGCCAGCAGCTTGGGAGGGGGCCAAGAGACCCAGTACTTC.

The V call is TRBV12-5, the J call TRBJ2-3; D unresolved. V was clipped by 6 bases and J by 4 bases, with 8 bases between them. This CDR3 has 12 amino acids. Germline-derived CDR1 and CDR2 are LGHNT and FRNRAP. This chain's CDR3 is CASGSRPDTQYF. Written as DNA, the CDR3 is TGTGCTAGTGGCTCCAGGCCAGATACGCAGTATTTT.

This clone was counted a single time. This chain connects TRBV4-1 to TRBJ2-3, with TRBD2 matching 10 bases. The germline gives CDR1 MGHRA, CDR2 YSYEKL. The CDR3 is 16 amino acids. V shed 2 bases and J 1 base; nucleotides not matched to a gene: 3. CDR3 protein: CASSQTGTSGTDTQYF. As DNA, the CDR3 is TGCGCCAGCAGCCAAACCGGGACTAGCGGCACAGATACGCAGTATTTT.

This sequence joins TRBV18 and TRBJ1-3; D call uncertain. Trimming shortened V by 4 bases and J by 0 bases, and 10 bases separated the two germline ends. Germline CDR1 reads KGHSH; CDR2 reads LQKENI. The CDR3 consists of 15 residues. CDR3 sequence reads: CASSLDRSSGNTIYF. The CDR3 DNA is TGTGCCAGCTCACTCGACCGAAGCTCTGGAAACACCATATATTTT.

The CDR3 reads CASSFFQGNTGELFF. The CDR3 DNA follows: TGTGCCAGCAGCTTCTTCCAGGGGAACACCGGGGAGCTGTTTTTT. The genes are TRBV7-3 and TRBJ2-2; a weak D match, TRBD1 (5 bases). V lost 3 bases and J 1 base, leaving 9 bases between the germline ends. Germline V lookup: CDR1 SGHTA, CDR2 FQGTGA. CDR3 size: 15 residues.

This clone occurred a few times. Different DNA sequences within this sample yield the same CDR3. The rearrangement uses TRBV4-1 and TRBJ2-3; D might be TRBD2 (6 bases). Germline V gene sequence: CDR1 MGHRA, CDR2 YSYEKL. The CDR3 covers 15 residues. The germline V and J ends were trimmed by 0 bases and 6 bases, with 13 bases remaining between them. CDR3 protein: CASSQDRGRGDTQYF. CDR3 DNA sequence: TGCGCCAGCAGCCAAGACCGGGGGAGAGGGGATACGCAGTATTTT.

The chain uses TRBV21-1 and TRBJ1-2; the table names TRBD1, a call not compared with the DNA. TRBV21-1 is noted as a pseudogene. The CDR3 totals 14 residues. The CDR3 sequence: CASSKHAGVGGYTF. CDR3 in DNA: TGTGCCAGCAGCAAACACGCAGGGGTAGGAGGCTACACCTTC.

This chain connects TRBV7-3 to TRBJ2-3, with TRBD2 identical over 7 bases. The CDR3 contains 15 residues. CDR1 and CDR2 from the germline V gene are SGHTA and FQGTGA. V gave up 4 bases and J gave up 3 bases; unmatched junction bases: 7. The CDR3 nucleotides are TGTGCCAGCAGCTCCAATGGGGGGGTGACAGATACGCAGTATTTT. Translating gives CASSSNGGVTDTQYF.

This clone was counted between two and nine times. V is TRBV4-1 and J is TRBJ2-3; D may be TRBD1 (6 bases). The V and J ends lost 5 bases and 4 bases respectively, with 19 bases between them. Per germline, CDR1 MGHRA and CDR2 YSYEKL. This CDR3 has 16 amino acids. The CDR3 sequence: CASSWDGQSVSDTQYF. The CDR3 DNA sequence: TGCGCCAGCAGCTGGGATGGACAGTCGGTTTCAGATACGCAGTATTTT.

This clone has more than one count but fewer than ten. Here the CDR3 reads CASRQGQWETQYF. CDR3 nucleotides: TGTGCCAGCAGGCAGGGACAGTGGGAGACCCAGTACTTC. The genes are TRBV6-5 and TRBJ2-5; 7 bases align to TRBD1. Germline CDR1 MNHEY, CDR2 SVGAGI. After removal of 6 bases from V and 5 bases from J, the junction contained 6 bases not matched to a gene. The CDR3 is 13 residues long.

This clone was seen a single time. This sequence joins TRBV19 and TRBJ2-2; 7 bases match TRBD1. The J segment lost 1 base and the V segment lost 8 bases, leaving 4 bases of the junction unmatched. The CDR3 is made up of 14 amino acids. Germline V gives CDR1 LNHDA, CDR2 SQIVND (reference sequence). CDR3 residues: CASLGDRNTGELFF. In DNA form, the CDR3 reads TGTGCCAGTCTTGGGGACAGGAACACCGGGGAGCTGTTTTTT.

The genes are TRBV6-1 and TRBJ2-7, with D tentatively TRBD1 (5 bases). The germline gives CDR1 MNHNS, CDR2 SASEGT. The V gene lost 0 bases and the J gene lost 7 bases, with 16 bases spanning the gap. The CDR3 totals 15 residues. CDR3 residues: CASSEAAGSTGEQYF. As DNA, the CDR3 is TGTGCCAGCAGTGAAGCGGCAGGGTCCACCGGGGAGCAGTACTTC.